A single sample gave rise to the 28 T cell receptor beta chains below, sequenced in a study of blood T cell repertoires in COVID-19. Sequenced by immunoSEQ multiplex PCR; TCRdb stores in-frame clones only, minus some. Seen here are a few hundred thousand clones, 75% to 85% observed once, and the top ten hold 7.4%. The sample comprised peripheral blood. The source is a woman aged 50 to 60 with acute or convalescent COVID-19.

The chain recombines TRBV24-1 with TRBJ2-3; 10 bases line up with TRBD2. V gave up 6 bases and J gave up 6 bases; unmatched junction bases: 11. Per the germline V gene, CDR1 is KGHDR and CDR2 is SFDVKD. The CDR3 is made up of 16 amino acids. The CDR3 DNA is TGTGCCACCAGTTTCCCCAGCGGGGGGGCCGGGGATACGCAGTATTTT. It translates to CATSFPSGGAGDTQYF.

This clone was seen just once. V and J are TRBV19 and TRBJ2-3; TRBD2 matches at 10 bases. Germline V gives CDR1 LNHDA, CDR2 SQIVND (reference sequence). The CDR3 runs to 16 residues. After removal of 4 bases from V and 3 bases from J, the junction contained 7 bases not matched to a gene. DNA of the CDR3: TGTGCCAGTAGTACGGGTAGCGGGGGGCCAACAGATACGCAGTATTTT. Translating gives CASSTGSGGPTDTQYF.

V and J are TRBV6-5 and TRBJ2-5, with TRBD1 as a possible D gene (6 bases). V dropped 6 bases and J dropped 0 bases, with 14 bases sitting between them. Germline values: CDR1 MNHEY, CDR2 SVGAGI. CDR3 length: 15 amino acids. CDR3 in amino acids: CASRTGTNHQETQYF. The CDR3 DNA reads TGTGCCAGCAGGACCGGGACAAACCACCAAGAGACCCAGTACTTC.

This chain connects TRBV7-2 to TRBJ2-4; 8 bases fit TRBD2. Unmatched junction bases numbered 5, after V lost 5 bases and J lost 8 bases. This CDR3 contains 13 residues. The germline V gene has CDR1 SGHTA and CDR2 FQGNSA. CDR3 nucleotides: TGTGCCAGCAGCCGCCCGGGGGGGGACATTCAGTACTTC. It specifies CASSRPGGDIQYF.

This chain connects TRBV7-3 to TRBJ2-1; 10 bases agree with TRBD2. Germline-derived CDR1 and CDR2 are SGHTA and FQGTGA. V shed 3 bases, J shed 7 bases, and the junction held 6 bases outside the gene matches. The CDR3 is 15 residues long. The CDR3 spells CASSLSGGATNEQFF. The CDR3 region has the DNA TGTGCCAGCAGCTTGAGCGGGGGGGCCACAAATGAGCAGTTCTTC.

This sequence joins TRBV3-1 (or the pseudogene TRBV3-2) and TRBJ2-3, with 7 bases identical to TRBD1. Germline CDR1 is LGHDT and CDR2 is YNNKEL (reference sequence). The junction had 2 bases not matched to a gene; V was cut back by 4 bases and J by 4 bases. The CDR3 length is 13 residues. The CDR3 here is CASSRQGADTQYF. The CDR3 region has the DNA TGTGCCAGCAGCCGACAGGGCGCAGATACGCAGTATTTT.

This chain's CDR3 is CASIPPGGQVHQPQHF. The CDR3 DNA sequence: TGTGCCAGTATCCCACCAGGGGGGCAGGTGCATCAGCCCCAGCATTTT. V gene TRBV19 combines with J gene TRBJ1-5, with TRBD1 identical over 7 bases. CDR3 size: 16 residues. Germline CDR1 and CDR2: LNHDA and SQIVND (reference sequence). V lost 7 bases, J lost 5 bases, and 14 bases stayed unmatched.

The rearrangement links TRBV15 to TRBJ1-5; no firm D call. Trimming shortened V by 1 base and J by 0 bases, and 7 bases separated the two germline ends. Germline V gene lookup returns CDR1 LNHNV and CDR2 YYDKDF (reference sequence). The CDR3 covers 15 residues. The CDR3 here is CATSRAGYSNQPQHF. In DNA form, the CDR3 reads TGTGCCACCAGCAGAGCCGGGTATAGCAATCAGCCCCAGCATTTT.

DNA of the CDR3: TGTGCCAGCAGCTTAGAAGGGGACAGGCCTAGCACAGATACGCAGTATTTT. Amino acid sequence: CASSLEGDRPSTDTQYF. The chain carries TRBV11-2 and TRBJ2-3; TRBD1 agrees at 8 bases. Trimming at V came to 0 bases and at J to 0 bases, leaving 5 bases not matched to a gene. The germline CDR1 and CDR2 sequences are SGHAT and FQNNGV. The length of the CDR3 is 17 residues.

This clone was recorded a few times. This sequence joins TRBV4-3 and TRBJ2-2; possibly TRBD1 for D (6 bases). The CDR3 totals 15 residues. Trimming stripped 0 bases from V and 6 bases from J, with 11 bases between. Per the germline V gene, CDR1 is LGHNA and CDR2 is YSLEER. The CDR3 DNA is TGCGCCAGCAGCCAAGATAGGGGGATTGCCGGGGAGCTGTTTTTT. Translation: CASSQDRGIAGELFF.

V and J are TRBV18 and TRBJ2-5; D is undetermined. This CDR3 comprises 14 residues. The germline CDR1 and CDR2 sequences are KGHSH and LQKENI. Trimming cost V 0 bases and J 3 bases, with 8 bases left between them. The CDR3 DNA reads TGTGCCAGCTCACCACCCAGCGTTAAAGAGACCCAGTACTTC. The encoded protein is CASSPPSVKETQYF.

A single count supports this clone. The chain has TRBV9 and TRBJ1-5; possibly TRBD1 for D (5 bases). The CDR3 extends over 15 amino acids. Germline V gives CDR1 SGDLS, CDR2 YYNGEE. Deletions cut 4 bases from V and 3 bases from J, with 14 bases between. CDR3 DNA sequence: TGTGCCAGCAGCCCCTCCCCGGGACTCAATCAGCCCCAGCATTTT. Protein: CASSPSPGLNQPQHF.

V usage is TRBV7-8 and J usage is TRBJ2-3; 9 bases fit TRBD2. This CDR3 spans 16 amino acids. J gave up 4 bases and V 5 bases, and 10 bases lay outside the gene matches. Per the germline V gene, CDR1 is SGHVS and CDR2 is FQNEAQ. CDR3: CASSAAPSGVPDTQYF. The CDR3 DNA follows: TGTGCCAGCAGCGCAGCACCTAGCGGGGTTCCAGATACGCAGTATTTT. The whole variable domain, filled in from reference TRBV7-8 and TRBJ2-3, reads GAGVSQSPRYKVAKRGQDVALRCDPISGHVSLFWYQQALGQGPEFLTYFQNEAQLDKSGLPSDRFFAERPEGSVSTLKIQRTQQEDSAVYLCASSAAPSGVPDTQYFGPGTRLTVL.

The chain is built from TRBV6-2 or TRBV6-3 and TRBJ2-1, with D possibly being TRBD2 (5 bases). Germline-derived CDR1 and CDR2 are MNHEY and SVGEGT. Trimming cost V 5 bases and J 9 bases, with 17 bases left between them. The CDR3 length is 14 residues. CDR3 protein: CASSGPVSSTEQFF. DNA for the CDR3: TGTGCCAGCAGTGGCCCCGTTTCTAGCACTGAGCAGTTCTTC.

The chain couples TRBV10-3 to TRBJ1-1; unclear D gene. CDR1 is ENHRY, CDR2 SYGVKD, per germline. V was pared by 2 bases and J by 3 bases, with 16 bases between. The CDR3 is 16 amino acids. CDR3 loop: CAISEGPAPRDTEAFF. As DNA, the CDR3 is TGTGCCATCAGTGAGGGCCCCGCGCCTCGGGACACTGAAGCTTTCTTT.

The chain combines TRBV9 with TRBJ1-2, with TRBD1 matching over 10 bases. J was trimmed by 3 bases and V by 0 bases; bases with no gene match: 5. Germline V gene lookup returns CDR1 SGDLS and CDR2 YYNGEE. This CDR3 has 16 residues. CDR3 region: CASSVGPGQGHYGYTF. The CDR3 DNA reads TGTGCCAGCAGCGTAGGGCCGGGACAGGGGCACTATGGCTACACCTTC. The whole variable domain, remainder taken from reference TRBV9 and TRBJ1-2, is DSGVTQTPKHLITATGQRVTLRCSPRSGDLSVYWYQQSLDQGLQFLIQYYNGEERAKGNILERFSAQQFPDLHSELNLSSLELGDSALYFCASSVGPGQGHYGYTFGSGTRLTVV.

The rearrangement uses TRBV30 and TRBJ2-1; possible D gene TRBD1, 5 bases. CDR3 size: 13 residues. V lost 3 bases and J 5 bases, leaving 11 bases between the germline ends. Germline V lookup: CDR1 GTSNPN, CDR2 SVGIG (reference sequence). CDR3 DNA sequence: TGTGCCTGGAGGGCAGGGCCCCACAATGAGCAGTTCTTC. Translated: CAWRAGPHNEQFF. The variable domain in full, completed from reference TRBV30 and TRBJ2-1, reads SQTIHQWPATLVQPVGSPLSLECTVEGTSNPNLYWYRQAAGRGLQLLFYSVGIGQISSEVPQNLSASRPQDRQFILSSKKLLLSDSGFYLCAWRAGPHNEQFFGPGTRLTVL.

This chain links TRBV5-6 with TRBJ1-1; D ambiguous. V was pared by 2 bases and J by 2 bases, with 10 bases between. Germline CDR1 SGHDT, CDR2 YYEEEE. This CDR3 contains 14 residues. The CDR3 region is CASSLGVSNTEAFF. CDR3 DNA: TGTGCCAGCAGCTTAGGAGTGAGCAACACTGAAGCTTTCTTT. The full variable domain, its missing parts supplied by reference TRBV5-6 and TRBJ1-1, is DAGVTQSPTHLIKTRGQQVTLRCSPKSGHDTVSWYQQALGQGPQFIFQYYEEEERQRGNFPDRFSGHQFPNYSSELNVNALLLGDSALYLCASSLGVSNTEAFFGQGTRLTVV.

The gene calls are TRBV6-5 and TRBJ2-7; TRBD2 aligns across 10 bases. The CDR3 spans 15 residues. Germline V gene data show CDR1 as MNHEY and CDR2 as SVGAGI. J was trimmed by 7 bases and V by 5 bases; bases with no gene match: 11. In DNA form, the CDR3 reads TGTGCCAGCAGTAGGGGGACTAGCGCGTTGTTAGAGCAGTACTTC. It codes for CASSRGTSALLEQYF.

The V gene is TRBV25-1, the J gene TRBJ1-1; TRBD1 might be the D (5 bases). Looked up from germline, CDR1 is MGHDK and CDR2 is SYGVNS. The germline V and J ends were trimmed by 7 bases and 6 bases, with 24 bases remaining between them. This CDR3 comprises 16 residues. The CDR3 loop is CASTQSGGSLASEAFF. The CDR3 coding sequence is TGTGCCAGCACCCAGAGTGGGGGGTCTCTAGCGTCTGAAGCTTTCTTT. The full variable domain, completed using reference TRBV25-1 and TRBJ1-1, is EADIYQTPRYLVIGTGKKITLECSQTMGHDKMYWYQQDPGMELHLIHYSYGVNSTEKGDLSSESTVSRIRTEHFPLTLESARPSHTSQYLCASTQSGGSLASEAFFGQGTRLTVV.

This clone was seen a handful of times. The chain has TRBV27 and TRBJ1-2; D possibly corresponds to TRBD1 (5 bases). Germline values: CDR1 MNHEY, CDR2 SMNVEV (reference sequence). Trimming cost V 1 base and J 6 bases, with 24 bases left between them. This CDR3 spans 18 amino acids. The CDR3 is CASSLFPSAGNPLDGYTF. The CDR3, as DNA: TGTGCCAGCAGTTTATTTCCTTCTGCAGGGAACCCGTTAGATGGCTACACCTTC.

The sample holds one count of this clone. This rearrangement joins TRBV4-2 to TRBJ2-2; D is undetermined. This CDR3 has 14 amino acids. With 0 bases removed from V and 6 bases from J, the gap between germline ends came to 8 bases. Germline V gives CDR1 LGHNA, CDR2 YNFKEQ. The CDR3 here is CASSQDRLAGELFF. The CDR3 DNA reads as TGTGCCAGCAGCCAAGATCGACTGGCCGGGGAGCTGTTTTTT.

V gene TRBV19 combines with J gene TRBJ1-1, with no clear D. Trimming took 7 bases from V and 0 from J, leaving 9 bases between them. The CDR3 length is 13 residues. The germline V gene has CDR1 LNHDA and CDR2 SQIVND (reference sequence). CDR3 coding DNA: TGTGCCAGTAAGGAGGTAATGAACACTGAAGCTTTCTTT. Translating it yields CASKEVMNTEAFF.

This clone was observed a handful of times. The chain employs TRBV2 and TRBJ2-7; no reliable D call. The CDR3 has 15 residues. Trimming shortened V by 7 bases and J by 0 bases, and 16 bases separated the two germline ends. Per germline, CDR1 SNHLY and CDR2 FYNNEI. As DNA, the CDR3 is TGTGCCAGCACCGCAGTCCCTCCCCTCTCCTACGAGCAGTACTTC. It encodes CASTAVPPLSYEQYF. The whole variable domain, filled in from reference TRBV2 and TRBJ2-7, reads EPEVTQTPSHQVTQMGQEVILRCVPISNHLYFYWYRQILGQKVEFLVSFYNNEISEKSEIFDDQFSVERPDGSNFTLKIRSTKLEDSAMYFCASTAVPPLSYEQYFGPGTRLTVT.

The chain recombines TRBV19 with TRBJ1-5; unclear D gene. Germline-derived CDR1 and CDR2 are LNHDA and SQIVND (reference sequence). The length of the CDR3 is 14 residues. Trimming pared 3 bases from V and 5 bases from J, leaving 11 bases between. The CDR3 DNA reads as TGTGCCAGTAGTATCCCGGGGTCGGATCAGCCCCAGCATTTT. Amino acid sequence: CASSIPGSDQPQHF.

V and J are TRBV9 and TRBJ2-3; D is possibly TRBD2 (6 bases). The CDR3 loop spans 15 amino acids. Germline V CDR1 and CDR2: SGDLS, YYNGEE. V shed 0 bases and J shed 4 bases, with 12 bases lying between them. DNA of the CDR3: TGTGCCAGCAGCGTAGATGGGGGGAGCCCAGATACGCAGTATTTT. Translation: CASSVDGGSPDTQYF.

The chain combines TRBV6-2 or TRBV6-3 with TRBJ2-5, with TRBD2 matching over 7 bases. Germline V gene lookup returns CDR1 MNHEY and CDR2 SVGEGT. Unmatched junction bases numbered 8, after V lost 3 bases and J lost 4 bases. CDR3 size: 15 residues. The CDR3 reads CASSYGGLVLETQYF. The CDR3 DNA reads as TGTGCCAGCAGTTATGGTGGACTAGTGTTAGAGACCCAGTACTTC.

The CDR3 DNA reads TGTGCCACCTCGGGACAGCTAGGGGTGGGATCTTTCTTT. Translation gives CATSGQLGVGSFF. The chain employs TRBV19 and TRBJ1-1; 7 nucleotides align to TRBD1. The CDR3 spans 13 residues. Germline assignment: CDR1 LNHDA and CDR2 SQIVND (reference sequence). Trimming at V came to 10 bases and at J to 12 bases, leaving 17 bases not matched to a gene.